These 22 T cell receptor beta chains came from one sample sequenced in a study of T cell repertoires in cytomegalovirus infection. These TCRs are of unknown antigen specificity. Each CDR3 protein gets one entry after TCRdb re-called the reads with MiXCR. The sample has fewer than 900,000 distinct CDR3 sequences, roughly 29% seen once. The starting material was cultured CD8+ T cells from PBMCs, obtained from culture after CMV antigen stimulation. Receptors originate from a human donor in good health (CMV status not recorded). Some clones in this sample may be carry-over from other donors' samples.

This rearrangement joins TRBV29-1 to TRBJ2-3, with 9 positions matching TRBD2. V lost 6 bases to trimming and J lost 2 bases; unmatched junction nucleotides: 9. The CDR3 consists of 15 residues. The germline V gene encodes CDR1 SQVTM and CDR2 ANQGSEA. CDR3 residues: CSVDSGGLVTDTQYF. CDR3 bases: TGCAGCGTGGATAGCGGGGGACTCGTCACAGATACGCAGTATTTT.

The chain combines TRBV9 with TRBJ1-2, with TRBD1 matching 10 bases. Losses at the gene ends were 4 bases for V and 6 bases for J; bases not matched to a gene: 6. The CDR3 consists of 14 residues. Germline V lookup: CDR1 SGDLS, CDR2 YYNGEE. CDR3 sequence (DNA): TGTGCCAGCAGCACGGGACAGGGGAGTGATGGCTACACCTTC. Translated, it gives CASSTGQGSDGYTF.

This rearrangement joins TRBV12-3 or TRBV12-4 to TRBJ2-1; D not certain. Trimming left V 3 bases short and J 10 bases short, with 10 bases between. This CDR3 has 12 residues. In nucleotides, the CDR3 is TGTGCCAGCAGTTTCCCCCGCCAGGAGCAGTTCTTC. Amino acid sequence: CASSFPRQEQFF.

The chain employs TRBV29-1 and TRBJ2-1; TRBD1 might be the D (6 bases). Trimming pared 5 bases from V and 10 bases from J, leaving 15 bases between. Germline values: CDR1 SQVTM, CDR2 ANQGSEA. This CDR3 spans 12 amino acids. The CDR3 DNA is TGCAGCGTTTGGTGGGCAGGGGACGAGCAGTTCTTC. Its protein is CSVWWAGDEQFF.

The genes are TRBV12-3 or TRBV12-4 and TRBJ1-6; no clear D. The CDR3 length is 14 residues. Between the trimmed V and J ends, which lost 2 bases and 10 bases, there was a span of 12 bases. CDR3 sequence (DNA): TGTGCCAGCAGTTTACCGGGTTACGGGTCACCCCTCCACTTT. This encodes CASSLPGYGSPLHF.

This clonotype was found a few times. J is TRBJ2-7 and V is TRBV4-1; 12 nucleotides agree with TRBD1. The trim removed 4 bases at V and 5 bases at J, leaving 3 bases unmatched. Germline CDR1 and CDR2: MGHRA and YSYEKL. The CDR3 is made up of 14 amino acids. The CDR3 DNA is TGCGCCAGCAGCCCGGGACAGGGGGCAAACGAGCAGTACTTC. This codes for CASSPGQGANEQYF.

This clonotype was found a few times. The CDR3 loop reads CASSPPKASGGSTAADTQYF. In DNA form, the CDR3 reads TGTGCCAGCAGTCCCCCCAAGGCTAGCGGGGGCTCAACCGCCGCAGATACGCAGTATTTT. This chain links TRBV12-3 or TRBV12-4 with TRBJ2-3; 10 nucleotides agree with TRBD2. With V trimmed by 5 bases and J by 4 bases, 21 bases remained unmatched. The CDR3 runs 20 residues.

This chain uses TRBV6-7 with TRBJ1-2; 8 positions match TRBD1. TRBV6-7 counts as an open reading frame of uncertain function. The V gene end was trimmed by 2 bases and the J gene end by 4 bases; junction bases not matched to a gene: 3. CDR3 size: 14 residues. CDR3 sequence: CASSYTGTGYGYTF. The DNA of the CDR3 is TGTGCCAGCAGTTACACAGGGACAGGCTATGGCTACACCTTC.

With respect to this clonotype: A much larger clonotype is one base distant, so this may be a read error. Likely a read error: the CDR3 ends without its conserved phenylalanine or tryptophan. The gene calls are TRBV7-8 and TRBJ2-5; 12 positions agree with TRBD2. J was trimmed by 5 bases and V by 2 bases; bases with no gene match: 9. Germline V gives CDR1 SGHVS, CDR2 FQNEAQ. There are 17 residues in the CDR3. The CDR3 loop is CASSLMLAGGPRETQYS. The CDR3 bases are TGTGCCAGCAGCTTAATGCTAGCGGGGGGGCCTAGGGAGACCCAGTACTCC.

This chain connects TRBV4-3 to TRBJ1-1; D unclear. Germline V CDR1 and CDR2: LGHNA, YSLEER. The V end was cut by 9 bases, the J end by 4 bases, with 15 bases between. The CDR3 has 13 residues. The CDR3 DNA reads TGCGCCAGTTCGACACTCCGAGGCACTGAAGCTTTCTTT. This codes for CASSTLRGTEAFF.

The table lists this clonotype with many counts. This could be a read error, since a much larger clone is one nucleotide away. The rearrangement joins TRBV7-9 to TRBJ2-1; no reliable D call. The CDR3 length is 12 residues. Looked up from germline, CDR1 is SEHNR and CDR2 is FQNEAQ (reference sequence). Trimming removed 0 bases from V and 6 bases from J, with 3 bases in between. The CDR3 DNA is TGTGCCAGCAGCTTAGCTGTCAATGAGCAGTTCTTC. Translation: CASSLAVNEQFF.

This clonotype has a handful of counts. The genes are TRBV11-2 and TRBJ1-2; D call uncertain. The CDR3 spans 16 residues. V was clipped by 1 base and J by 5 bases, with 17 bases between them. In germline, CDR1 is SGHAT, CDR2 FQNNGV. Written as DNA, the CDR3 is TGTGCCAGCAGCTTAGGAACCGGGCCGGAAGCTTATGGCTACACCTTC. The encoded protein is CASSLGTGPEAYGYTF. Together with reference TRBV11-2 and TRBJ1-2, the CDR3 gives the full variable domain: EAGVAQSPRYKIIEKRQSVAFWCNPISGHATLYWYQQILGQGPKLLIQFQNNGVVDDSQLPKDRFSAERLKGVDSTLKIQPAKLEDSAVYLCASSLGTGPEAYGYTFGSGTRLTVV.

This clonotype was seen a few times. The chain employs TRBV4-1 and TRBJ2-7, with D possibly matching TRBD2 (5 bases). The CDR3 is made up of 14 amino acids. Per germline, CDR1 MGHRA and CDR2 YSYEKL. The V end lost 1 base, the J end lost 3 bases, and 10 bases lay between the germline ends. CDR3 DNA: TGCGCCAGCAGCCAAGCTGAGGAGGACTACGAGCAGTACGTC. Encoded protein: CASSQAEEDYEQYV.

This clonotype was picked up a small number of times. The CDR3 DNA reads as TGTGCCAGCAGCCACCGGACGACCCGTAGTAGCACAGATACGCAGTATTTT. Translation: CASSHRTTRSSTDTQYF. The chain combines TRBV7-9 with TRBJ2-3, with unresolved D. CDR3 length equals 17 residues. Germline lookup yields CDR1 SEHNR and CDR2 FQNEAQ (reference sequence). The V end lost 5 bases, the J end lost 0 bases, and 18 bases lay between the germline ends.

This rearrangement joins TRBV5-1 to TRBJ1-4; the match to TRBD1 covers 7 bases. The V gene's germline CDR1 is SGHRS and CDR2 YFSETQ. V gave up 4 bases and J gave up 5 bases; unmatched junction bases: 8. The CDR3 contains 15 residues. The CDR3 DNA reads TGCGCCAGCAGCGAATATACAGGGGCCAATGAAAAACTGTTTTTT. Translating it yields CASSEYTGANEKLFF.

The rearrangement joins TRBV19 to TRBJ2-3, with TRBD2 identical over 7 bases. The CDR3 loop spans 14 amino acids. Germline assignment: CDR1 LNHDA and CDR2 SQIVND (reference sequence). Trimming took 3 bases from V and 6 from J; bases not matched to a gene: 6. CDR3 sequence reads: CASSITGTKDTQYF. The CDR3 nucleotides read TGTGCCAGTAGTATTACCGGGACTAAGGATACGCAGTATTTT.

This clonotype has just a few counts. The rearrangement uses TRBV14 and TRBJ2-4; a weak D match, TRBD1 (5 bases). This CDR3 contains 16 residues. Trimming removed 4 bases at V and 4 bases at J, with 17 bases between. Germline CDR1 SGHDN, CDR2 FVKESK. The CDR3 spells CASSLTGPRTKNIQYF. CDR3 nucleotides: TGTGCCAGCAGCCTAACAGGACCAAGGACAAAAAACATTCAGTACTTC.

This clonotype was seen more than once but under ten times. The chain has TRBV6-5 and TRBJ1-2; D is perhaps TRBD1 (5 bases). There are 12 residues in the CDR3. V was clipped by 2 bases and J by 10 bases, with 11 bases between them. The V gene's germline CDR1 is MNHEY and CDR2 SVGAGI. The CDR3 nucleotides read TGTGCCAGCAGTTACGGACAAATGCCCTACACCTTC. Protein product: CASSYGQMPYTF.

V and J are TRBV12-3 or TRBV12-4 and TRBJ2-7, with TRBD1 matching 8 bases. The trim removed 6 bases at V and 1 base at J, leaving 5 bases unmatched. CDR3 length equals 14 residues. The CDR3 nucleotides read TGTGCCAGCAGCTCGACAGGGGATTCCTACGAGCAGTACTTC. As protein: CASSSTGDSYEQYF.

This clonotype was seen repeatedly, ten times or more. V usage is TRBV7-8 and J usage is TRBJ2-1; D may be TRBD1 (6 bases). Germline loops: CDR1 SGHVS, CDR2 FQNEAQ. The CDR3 is 19 amino acids. V dropped 1 base and J dropped 0 bases, with 19 bases sitting between them. The CDR3 DNA sequence: TGTGCCAGCAGCTTAGATCTAATTGGACAGCCTAGCTCCTACAATGAGCAGTTCTTC. As protein: CASSLDLIGQPSSYNEQFF.

The rearrangement links TRBV20-1 to TRBJ1-1; 7 positions agree with TRBD1. The CDR3 has 17 residues. J lost 0 bases, V lost 6 bases, and 16 bases had no gene match. Germline CDR1 is DFQATT and CDR2 is SNEGSKA (reference sequence). This CDR3 is CSALGGGDRKMNTEAFF. The CDR3 DNA is TGCAGTGCCTTGGGAGGGGGCGATCGAAAAATGAACACTGAAGCTTTCTTT.

The V and J genes are TRBV6-2 or TRBV6-3 and TRBJ2-1; 12 nucleotides match TRBD1. CDR1 is MNHEY and CDR2 is SVGEGT in the germline V gene. This CDR3 has 17 amino acids. Losses at the gene ends were 1 base for V and 6 bases for J; bases not matched to a gene: 7. The CDR3 region is CASSYLTGTGGFNEQFF. The DNA for the CDR3 is TGTGCCAGCAGTTACTTAACCGGGACAGGGGGCTTCAATGAGCAGTTCTTC.